Listed here are 7 T cell receptor beta chains from one sample, sequenced in a study of OX40 agonist ivuxolimab in advanced cancers. Assay used: immunoSEQ multiplex PCR; TCRdb lists only in-frame clones, some missing. The sample lists about 19,000 clones, about two thirds occurring once. The sample was CD4+ or CD8+ T cells sorted from blood, taken in a trial of the OX40 agonist ivuxolimab. The receptors derive from an adult with an advanced solid tumor such as melanoma, head and neck, liver or kidney cancer.

The chain carries TRBV9 and TRBJ2-5; D is ambiguous. The CDR3 is 16 amino acids. CDR1 and CDR2 (germline): SGDLS, YYNGEE. Trimming took off 1 base at V and 3 bases at J, with 16 bases between the two ends. Here the CDR3 reads CASSVSATGPKETQYF. The DNA of the CDR3 is TGTGCCAGCAGCGTATCGGCGACCGGACCAAAAGAGACCCAGTACTTC.

The chain carries TRBV7-9 and TRBJ1-6; 7 bases line up with TRBD1. From germline, CDR1 is SEHNR and CDR2 FQNEAQ (reference sequence). Trimming cost V 6 bases and J 10 bases; bases outside gene matches: 12. The CDR3 has 15 residues. In DNA, the CDR3 is TGTGCCAGCAGTCCCACCACAGGGGTGTCCTCACCCCTCCACTTT. Protein product: CASSPTTGVSSPLHF.

The chain couples TRBV6-1 to TRBJ2-7, with a possible D match to TRBD2 (6 bases). The germline CDR1 and CDR2 sequences are MNHNS and SASEGT. V gave up 4 bases and J gave up 2 bases, with 9 bases separating them. This CDR3 spans 13 amino acids. CDR3 nucleotide sequence: TGTGCCAGCAGTGCCGGGACTGCCTACGAGCAGTACTTC. Translated: CASSAGTAYEQYF.

The V gene is TRBV28, the J gene TRBJ1-1; no reliable D call. Trimming left V 1 base short and J 1 base short, with 4 bases between. Germline lookup yields CDR1 MDHEN and CDR2 SYDVKM. The CDR3 length is 13 residues. The DNA for the CDR3 is TGTGCCAGCAGTTTATACGGGAACACTGAAGCTTTCTTT. It codes for CASSLYGNTEAFF.

This clone has more than one count but fewer than ten. The genes are TRBV6-6 and TRBJ2-6, with 8 nucleotides matching TRBD2. Germline V gene data show CDR1 as MNHNY and CDR2 as SVGAGI (reference sequence). There are 14 residues in the CDR3. V was pared by 10 bases and J by 3 bases, with 5 bases of the junction left unmatched. The CDR3 is CATYSGVGANVLTF. As DNA, the CDR3 is TGTGCCACCTATAGCGGGGTTGGGGCCAACGTCCTGACTTTC.

The gene calls are TRBV10-3 and TRBJ1-2; TRBD1 aligns across 12 bases. V trimming: 3 bases; J trimming: 6 bases; junction bases outside the gene matches: 5. Per germline, CDR1 ENHRY and CDR2 SYGVKD. The CDR3 consists of 15 residues. CDR3 protein: CAISEPGQGANGYTF. DNA of the CDR3: TGTGCCATCAGTGAACCGGGACAGGGGGCTAATGGCTACACCTTC.

V usage is TRBV28 and J usage is TRBJ2-5; D tentatively reads TRBD1 or TRBD2 (5 bases each). V was trimmed by 11 bases and J by 3 bases, leaving 16 bases between them. The length of the CDR3 is 13 residues. Germline CDR1 MDHEN, CDR2 SYDVKM. The CDR3 loop is CAVKGTAEETQYF. DNA of the CDR3: TGTGCCGTGAAGGGGACGGCTGAAGAGACCCAGTACTTC.